These 5 T cell receptor beta chains were all obtained from the same sample, sequenced in a study of kidney transplant recipient with SARS-CoV-2 infection. TCRdb ran MiXCR on the reads and lists one entry per CDR3 protein. The sample yields about 250,000 distinct CDR3 sequences, about 30% seen once. The material sequenced was a blood sample, taken at baseline and between days 110 and 120 from a kidney transplant recipient. The receptors were gathered from a young adult male patient who had COVID-19 and was a kidney transplant recipient. The T cells may come from the graft donor.

On this clonotype: Since a much larger clone is just one base distant, this may be a read error. The chain carries TRBV7-9 and TRBJ2-2; TRBD2 matches 9 bases. There are 16 residues in the CDR3. V was pared by 8 bases and J by 4 bases, with 11 bases of the junction left unmatched. Germline loops: CDR1 SEHNR, CDR2 FQNEAQ (reference sequence). Here the CDR3 DNA reads TGTGCCAGCCTGCTTGCGGGAGGGCTGGGCACCGGGGAGCTGTTTTTT. This translates into CASLLAGGLGTGELFF.

Comments on this clonotype: The junction shows a germline mismatch at one end, possibly a read error. The gene calls are TRBV4-3 and TRBJ1-2; 7 positions match TRBD1. Germline V lookup: CDR1 LGHNA, CDR2 YSLEER. The CDR3 sequence is 15 residues long. The CDR3 loop reads CVSSQVYGQDYGYTF. In DNA form, the CDR3 reads TGCGTCAGCAGCCAAGTGTACGGACAGGACTATGGCTACACCTTC.

This clonotype was counted many times. The chain couples TRBV9 to TRBJ1-5; the match to TRBD1 covers 8 bases. CDR3 length: 15 amino acids. Germline V lookup: CDR1 SGDLS, CDR2 YYNGEE. Losses at the gene ends were 2 bases for V and 3 bases for J; bases not matched to a gene: 4. The CDR3 nucleotides are TGTGCCAGCAGCGTTGGACAGGGCTCCAATCAGCCCCAGCATTTT. Protein: CASSVGQGSNQPQHF.

A note on this clonotype: This may arise from a read error, as a much more abundant clone is one base away. V usage is TRBV6-1 and J usage is TRBJ1-2; D remains unclear. The germline V gene encodes CDR1 MNHNS and CDR2 SASEGT. The CDR3 is 17 residues long. The V end was cut by 5 bases, the J end by 4 bases, with 23 bases between. CDR3 nucleotide sequence: TGTGCCAGCAGTACTTTCGCGGAACGTAGAAAGACCTATGGCTACACCTTC. Amino acids: CASSTFAERRKTYGYTF.

This clonotype was observed a few times. The gene calls are TRBV2 and TRBJ2-3; TRBD2 matches 10 bases. CDR3 length: 14 amino acids. Germline trimming cut 3 bases from V and 11 bases from J; bases unmatched to any gene: 8. Germline V gene lookup returns CDR1 SNHLY and CDR2 FYNNEI. The CDR3 DNA sequence: TGTGCCAGCAGTGATGTCAGCGGGAGGGGTAGGCAGTATTTT. Its protein product is CASSDVSGRGRQYF.